This TCR beta chain emerged from a study of blood T cell repertoires in COVID-19 (dated by TCRdb to the early 2020s). For the wider study: Collaborator samples came from the United States, Italy and Spain and covered acute and convalescent phases of COVID-19. The prospective study material was composed of cDNA or gDNA derived from T cells, B-cell-depleted T cells, or PBMCs. The dataset comprised deeply sampled blood TCRbeta repertoires from subjects exposed to, actively infected with, or recovered from COVID-19. The repertoires were released in a freely available public database meant as a resource for research on the immune response to SARS-CoV-2. Samples came from the ongoing ImmuneRACE study (first 160 participants) plus 1,254 subjects from 6 global collaborators. Sample metadata almost always included a de-identified subject ID, COVID-19 status, age in years and sex. HLA class I and class II types, where available, came from metadata supplied by the sample provider rather than from assay-based typing.

TCRbeta CDR3 regions were amplified from genomic DNA by means of the immunoSEQ Assay, a bias-controlled multiplex PCR. The paper's data handling went like this. Nucleated cell counts per sample were estimated from amplification of reference gene primers within the assay. Sequence reads were collapsed and filtered to measure the absolute abundance of every unique TCRbeta CDR3 rearrangement. For each sample, productive Simpson clonality was calculated as the square root of Simpson's diversity index over productive rearrangements. Imported from immuneACCESS, the table was reduced by TCRdb to in-frame sequences with V and J called. These copies leave out some clones; in studies compared against another copy, an unresolved V gene accounts for under half, and the cause of the remainder is not known. That table furnishes V, J and clone size, whereas the DNA furnished D and trimming. For this sample there are about 33,000 clones; around nine tenths appear just once. Roughly two thirds of the sample belongs to the ten largest clones.

Whole blood was collected in K2EDTA tubes by collaborating institutions according to the institutions' own protocols. For TCRbeta analysis, collaborator samples were shipped as frozen whole blood, as isolated PBMCs, or as DNA extracted from either sample type. For this clone: The antigen it recognizes is unknown. No much larger clonotype is one base removed from it; base qualities were not supplied.

For this chain, trimming is 7 bases at the V end and 3 bases at the J end, and the number of junction bases without a gene match is 6. Inclusive of the bounding cysteine and phenylalanine, the CDR3 is 14 residues long. Of all the DNA, just the CDR3 is kept, 42 bases in frame from base 1. The germline V gene gives CDR1 as SNHLY and CDR2 as FYNNEI. The full study reports these points: The amount of clinical and demographic metadata varied by source and participant and was provided uncurated.

The chain employs TRBV2 and TRBJ1-5; 7 bases in between match TRBD1. This sequence originates from a man between 65 and 80 years old with acute or convalescent COVID-19. Material: peripheral blood. The nucleotide sequence is given as TGTGCCAGCAATCAGGGGGGCCTCAATCAGCCCCAGCATTTT. The resulting protein is CASNQGGLNQPQHF.